This T cell receptor beta chain was identified in a study of human T cells and chemical hapten exposure. Study overall: Scalp application of diphenylcyclopropenone was performed weekly in patients across the entire roughly 23-week study.

The CDR3 is 18 residues long. With V trimmed by 5 bases and J by 6 bases, 18 bases remained unmatched. Time point specified: patch test 1, 2 weeks after DPC sensitization. Noted treatment: therapeutic diphenylcyclopropenone sensitization with weekly scalp DPC. MiXCR was run by TCRdb on the RACE reads, yielding one entry per CDR3 protein. The sample lists 350,000 or so distinct CDR3 sequences; approximately 6.3% were seen once. This clonotype came up many times. The source of this sequence is a woman under 30 with alopecia areata. Some clones in this sample may be carry-over from other donors' samples. The sequences come from whole blood, collected in connection with sensitization to the hapten diphenylcyclopropenone (DPC). The chain has TRBV12-3 or TRBV12-4 and TRBJ2-3; 9 nucleotides agree with TRBD2. CDR3 sequence (DNA): TGTGCCAGCAGTCAAGCCGGGGGGCTAGCGGGAATTCTGGATACGCAGTATTTT. It yields the protein CASSQAGGLAGILDTQYF.